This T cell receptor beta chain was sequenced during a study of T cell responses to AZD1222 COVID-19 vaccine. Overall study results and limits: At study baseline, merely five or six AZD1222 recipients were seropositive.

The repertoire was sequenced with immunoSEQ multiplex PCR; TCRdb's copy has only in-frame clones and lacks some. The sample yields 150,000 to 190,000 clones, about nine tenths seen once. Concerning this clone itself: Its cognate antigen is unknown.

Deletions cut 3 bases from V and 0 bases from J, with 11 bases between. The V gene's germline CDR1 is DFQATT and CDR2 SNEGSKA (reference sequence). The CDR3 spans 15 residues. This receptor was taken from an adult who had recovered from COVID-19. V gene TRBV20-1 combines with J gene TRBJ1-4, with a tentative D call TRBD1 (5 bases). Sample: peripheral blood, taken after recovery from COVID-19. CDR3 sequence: CSASSRGATNEKLFF. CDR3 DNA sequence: TGCAGTGCTAGTTCGAGGGGTGCAACTAATGAAAAACTGTTTTTT.